The 7 T cell receptor beta chains presented below share a single source sample, sequenced in a study of beta chain features in type 1 diabetes. Study outcomes and limitations: Among all four CD4+ subsets, Type 1 diabetes patients had TCRB CDR3s that were moderately but significantly shorter.

Sequencing targeted expressed TCRB transcripts, as all isolated RNA had been reverse transcribed. TCRdb's copy holds only in-frame clones and misses some; the assay was immunoSEQ multiplex PCR. The data contain some 360,000 clones, roughly 9.8% of them singletons. For these receptors, no antigen is known. Sequencing input: central memory CD4+ T cells from blood. Every receptor here comes from a man aged 25-40 years with type 1 diabetes.

Note on this clone: The same CDR3 is also encoded by other DNA sequences in this sample. The chain links TRBV5-1 to TRBJ1-5; 9 bases fit TRBD1. The CDR3 sequence is 15 residues long. Germline V gene lookup returns CDR1 SGHRS and CDR2 YFSETQ. V was pared by 4 bases and J by 1 base, with 3 bases of the junction left unmatched. The CDR3 here is CASSLGTGSNQPQHF. The DNA for the CDR3 is TGCGCCAGCAGCCTCGGGACAGGGAGCAATCAGCCCCAGCATTTT.

In this sample, this clone turned up a few times. The V gene is TRBV27, the J gene TRBJ2-7; 10 bases are a match to TRBD1. The CDR3 runs to 14 residues. Germline trimming cut 6 bases from V and 2 bases from J; bases unmatched to any gene: 4. The germline gives CDR1 MNHEY, CDR2 SMNVEV (reference sequence). DNA for the CDR3: TGTGCCAGCAGACGGACAGGGGGTACCTACGAGCAGTACTTC. It is translated as CASRRTGGTYEQYF.

The chain links TRBV19 to TRBJ2-1, with TRBD1 as a possible D gene (5 bases). The CDR3 loop spans 19 amino acids. V was trimmed by 3 bases and J by 6 bases, leaving 27 bases between them. Germline assignment: CDR1 LNHDA and CDR2 SQIVND (reference sequence). Here the CDR3 DNA reads TGTGCCAGTAGTATTCTAATTTCATCCGGAAGGGGATGGAGCAATGAGCAGTTCTTC. Translation gives CASSILISSGRGWSNEQFF.

The chain has TRBV7-2 and TRBJ2-7, with D possibly TRBD1 on 5 matching bases. V was clipped by 0 bases and J by 0 bases, with 6 bases between them. The CDR3 has 14 residues. CDR1 is SGHTA, CDR2 FQGNSA, per germline. CDR3 sequence (DNA): TGTGCCAGCAGCTTAGCCAGGGTCTCCTACGAGCAGTACTTC. It yields the protein CASSLARVSYEQYF.

This clone was seen a handful of times. The chain links TRBV5-1 to TRBJ1-1, with no clear D. Germline values: CDR1 SGHRS, CDR2 YFSETQ. The length of the CDR3 is 14 residues. The V gene lost 3 bases and the J gene lost 0 bases, with 9 bases spanning the gap. CDR3 coding DNA: TGCGCCAGCAGCTATGGCGTGTTGAACACTGAAGCTTTCTTT. This gives the protein CASSYGVLNTEAFF.

This chain uses TRBV4-1 with TRBJ1-3; TRBD1 is a possible D gene (5 bases). Germline CDR1 MGHRA, CDR2 YSYEKL. The CDR3 length is 15 residues. V lost 1 base to trimming and J lost 0 bases, with 7 bases between them. The CDR3 bases are TGCGCCAGCAGCCAAGGGGACTTCTCTGGAAACACCATATATTTT. Its protein is CASSQGDFSGNTIYF.

Ten or more counts support this clone. The gene calls are TRBV20-1 and TRBJ1-2; D not resolved. Per the germline V gene, CDR1 is DFQATT and CDR2 is SNEGSKA (reference sequence). V lost 7 bases and J 1 base, leaving 7 bases between the germline ends. This CDR3 spans 11 amino acids. CDR3 nucleotide sequence: TGCAGTGGTAGGGTTAACTATGGCTACACCTTC. Translation gives CSGRVNYGYTF.